This record looks at one T cell receptor beta chain sequence and its context. The data belong to a study of blood T cell repertoires in COVID-19. Across the study: COVID-19 samples, acute and convalescent, were from the United States, Italy and Spain.

Trimming shortened V by 3 bases and J by 2 bases, and 11 bases separated the two germline ends. This CDR3 spans 15 amino acids. CDR1 and CDR2 (germline): SGHRS, YFSETQ. Source study methods: The assay estimated nucleated cells by amplifying reference gene primers. Sequencing used immunoSEQ multiplex PCR; TCRdb keeps in-frame clones, though not all of them. V, J and clone size are those of that table, while D and trimming were read from the DNA. The top ten hold around 8.4% of the sample, which has 110,000 to 150,000 clones, roughly 79% seen once. The sequenced material came from peripheral blood. The chain has TRBV5-1 and TRBJ2-2, with D possibly TRBD1 on 6 matching bases. This sequence originates from a human donor in a cohort sampled during active COVID-19. As DNA, the CDR3 is TGCGCCAGCAGCTCTATGGGACATAACACCGGGGAGCTGTTTTTT. Its translation: CASSSMGHNTGELFF.